This T cell receptor (beta chain) was observed in a study of T cell changes during pregnancy in multiple sclerosis. Measured with immunoSEQ multiplex PCR; TCRdb has only the in-frame clones, and not every one. The sample holds about 40,000 clones, about 91% seen once. V was trimmed by 6 bases and J by 0 bases, leaving 12 bases between them. This CDR3 region has 15 residues. The germline V gene has CDR1 MRHNA and CDR2 SNTAGT. This rearrangement joins TRBV6-4 to TRBJ1-5; D remains ambiguous. The receptor's source is a female donor with multiple sclerosis, enrolled in a pregnancy study. This sample comprised CD8+ T cells from peripheral blood mononuclear cells, obtained before pregnancy. The CDR3 DNA reads as TGTGCCAGCAGCTTTGGCTTTTATAGCAATCAGCCCCAGCATTTT. This sequence encodes CASSFGFYSNQPQHF.